This T cell receptor beta chain comes out of a study of blood T cell repertoires in COVID-19. Some clones are missing from TCRdb's copy, which holds only in-frame ones; the method was immunoSEQ multiplex PCR. This repertoire shows approximately 200,000 clones, 85% to 90% found once; its top ten account for approximately 2.6%. Material: peripheral blood. The clonotype was recovered from a man in his thirties or forties with COVID-19, enrolled during active disease.

The CDR3 sequence is CASSLVPPGYQETQYF. CDR3 in DNA: TGTGCCAGCAGTTTAGTCCCCCCGGGGTACCAAGAGACCCAGTACTTC. The J gene is TRBJ2-5, the V gene TRBV27; a possible D gene is TRBD2 (5 bases). This CDR3 is 16 amino acids long. Germline assignment: CDR1 MNHEY and CDR2 SMNVEV (reference sequence). Trimming stripped 2 bases from V and 0 bases from J, with 13 bases between.